This T cell receptor beta chain emerged from a study of blood T cell repertoires in COVID-19. As for the study in general: Material from acute and convalescent COVID-19 was sourced from the United States, Italy and Spain. Sample material is recorded as cDNA or gDNA derived from T cells, B-cell-depleted T cells, or PBMCs.

The CDR3 runs to 14 residues. V was pared by 0 bases and J by 5 bases, with 8 bases between. The V gene's germline CDR1 is LNHDA and CDR2 SQIVND (reference sequence). Under the authors' procedure: Reference gene primer amplification in the assay estimated nucleated cell counts. Here immunoSEQ multiplex PCR was the method, and the copy in TCRdb shows in-frame clones only, minus some. V and J calls and clone size are given by that table; D and trimming were obtained from the DNA. The table records some 200,000 clones, over 60% of them present only once. Sequenced: peripheral blood. The chain is built from TRBV19 and TRBJ2-1; D not certain. The sequence derives from a woman in her 70s with acute or convalescent COVID-19. CDR3 DNA sequence: TGTGCCAGTAGTATAGATCCCCGGGACAATGAGCAGTTCTTC. This translates into CASSIDPRDNEQFF. The full variable domain, with the rest looked up from reference TRBV19 and TRBJ2-1, is DGGITQSPKYLFRKEGQNVTLSCEQNLNHDAMYWYRQDPGQGLRLIYYSQIVNDFQKGDIAEGYSVSREKKESFPLTVTSAQKNPTAFYLCASSIDPRDNEQFFGPGTRLTVL.